This note documents a single TCR beta chain sequence. This specimen belongs to a study of blood T cell repertoires in COVID-19. Study-level information: Collection of acute and convalescent COVID-19 samples took place in the United States, Italy and Spain. In each case, the material was cDNA or gDNA derived from T cells, B-cell-depleted T cells, or PBMCs.

The germline gives CDR1 SGHNT, CDR2 YENEEA. The CDR3 totals 14 residues. Trimming removed 5 bases from V and 6 bases from J, with 11 bases in between. Original analysis: Estimated nucleated cell counts came from reference gene primer amplification. Method: immunoSEQ multiplex PCR; TCRdb's copy keeps in-frame clones and lacks some. D and trimming come from the DNA, and the V and J calls and clone size come from that table. The sample includes roughly 180,000 clones, 88% of them seen just once. The chain recombines TRBV11-3 with TRBJ1-6; a possible D gene is TRBD1 (5 bases). The sequencing input was peripheral blood. The receptor was isolated from a man aged 65-85 years with active or convalescent COVID-19. The CDR3 is CASSRQGGNSPLHF. CDR3 coding DNA: TGTGCCAGCAGCCGGCAGGGAGGTAATTCACCCCTCCACTTT.